The 28 T cell receptor beta chains reported below all come from one sample, sequenced in a study of blood T cell repertoires in COVID-19. The method was immunoSEQ multiplex PCR; TCRdb's version includes in-frame clones alone and lacks a portion of them. This sample carries about 200,000 clones, more than 75% of them seen once, and the ten largest clones take 5.6%. Input material: PBMCs or T cells enriched from blood (not recorded which). These receptors all stem from a man aged 35 to 55 with acute COVID-19.

This chain links TRBV7-2 with TRBJ1-2, with D perhaps matching TRBD1 (5 bases). CDR3 length equals 16 residues. Germline values: CDR1 SGHTA, CDR2 FQGNSA. V lost 6 bases to trimming and J lost 2 bases, with 19 bases between them. CDR3 sequence: CASSLPGPGSNYGYTF. The CDR3 DNA reads as TGTGCCAGCAGTCTTCCAGGGCCCGGTTCCAACTATGGCTACACCTTC.

The chain links TRBV15 to TRBJ1-4; no definite D call. Between the trimmed V and J ends, which lost 7 bases and 4 bases, there was a span of 10 bases. Germline V gene lookup returns CDR1 LNHNV and CDR2 YYDKDF (reference sequence). This CDR3 has 13 amino acids. The CDR3 protein is CATTGGYNEKLFF. The CDR3 DNA reads TGTGCCACCACCGGCGGGTATAATGAAAAACTGTTTTTT.

This chain uses TRBV3-1 (or the pseudogene TRBV3-2) with TRBJ2-5; the match to TRBD2 covers 7 bases. The V and J ends lost 4 bases and 3 bases, in that order; junction bases with no gene match: 8. Germline CDR1 reads LGHDT; CDR2 reads YNNKEL (reference sequence). The CDR3 spans 15 residues. As DNA, the CDR3 is TGTGCCAGCAGCCCGCCGGCCGGGACTAAAGAGACCCAGTACTTC. Its translation is CASSPPAGTKETQYF.

V gene TRBV19 combines with J gene TRBJ2-1, with 8 bases lining up with TRBD2. With 3 bases clipped from V and 10 bases from J, the junction kept 11 bases outside the gene matches. The germline gives CDR1 LNHDA, CDR2 SQIVND (reference sequence). The CDR3 runs to 15 residues. CDR3 sequence: CASSIPGAGGEEQFF. CDR3 in DNA: TGTGCCAGTAGTATCCCCGGCGCGGGAGGAGAAGAGCAGTTCTTC.

This sequence joins TRBV7-3 and TRBJ2-6; D may be TRBD1 (5 bases). The ends were cut back, 5 bases at V and 0 bases at J, with 14 bases in the middle. From germline, CDR1 is SGHTA and CDR2 FQGTGA. The CDR3 runs to 17 residues. CDR3: CASSPGAGPSGANVLTF. The CDR3, as DNA: TGTGCCAGCAGCCCAGGCGCAGGGCCCTCTGGGGCCAACGTCCTGACTTTC.

This clone has only a few counts. This chain connects TRBV24-1 to TRBJ1-1; the D is unclear. This CDR3 contains 14 residues. Trimming cost V 0 bases and J 3 bases, with 7 bases left between them. In germline, CDR1 is KGHDR, CDR2 SFDVKD. CDR3 loop: CATSDLGADTEAFF. The DNA of the CDR3 is TGTGCCACCAGTGATTTGGGAGCGGACACTGAAGCTTTCTTT.

This chain joins TRBV5-1 and TRBJ2-3; the match to TRBD2 covers 10 bases. The CDR3 contains 14 residues. Germline V gene data show CDR1 as SGHRS and CDR2 as YFSETQ. J lost 6 bases, V lost 2 bases, and 3 bases had no gene match. CDR3 in amino acids: CASSFGTSADTQYF. The CDR3 nucleotides read TGCGCCAGCAGCTTCGGGACTAGCGCCGATACGCAGTATTTT.

The table lists this clone with a count of one. This sequence joins TRBV5-1 and TRBJ2-5, with 8 bases aligning to TRBD1. The CDR3 has 16 residues. Trimming took 0 bases from V and 5 from J; bases not matched to a gene: 9. The V gene's germline CDR1 is SGHRS and CDR2 YFSETQ. The CDR3 nucleotides are TGCGCCAGCAGCTTGGAAACAGGGGGTTCCGGGGAGACCCAGTACTTC. This codes for CASSLETGGSGETQYF.

This sequence joins TRBV7-2 and TRBJ2-7, with a weak D call TRBD2 (5 bases). Trimming took off 5 bases at V and 2 bases at J, with 7 bases between the two ends. This CDR3 region has 12 residues. Germline V gives CDR1 SGHTA, CDR2 FQGNSA. The CDR3 DNA reads TGTGCCAGCAGCCCCGGGGCCTACGAGCAGTACTTC. Translated, it gives CASSPGAYEQYF.

This chain links TRBV7-9 with TRBJ1-2; no reliable D call. Germline CDR1 reads SEHNR; CDR2 reads FQNEAQ (reference sequence). Trimming shortened V by 5 bases and J by 4 bases, and 17 bases separated the two germline ends. This CDR3 region has 15 residues. CDR3 coding DNA: TGTGCCAGCAGCCGGACTCCGTCAGACTTCTATGGCTACACCTTC. It specifies CASSRTPSDFYGYTF.

J is TRBJ1-2 and V is TRBV29-1, with TRBD1 identical over 7 bases. Unmatched junction bases numbered 8, after V lost 4 bases and J lost 0 bases. This CDR3 is built from 15 residues. Germline CDR1 is SQVTM and CDR2 is ANQGSEA. The CDR3 spells CSVGPTGEPNYGYTF. As DNA, the CDR3 is TGCAGCGTTGGTCCTACAGGGGAGCCTAACTATGGCTACACCTTC.

The CDR3 protein is CASSPIDRGRGQYF. The CDR3 region has the DNA TGTGCCAGCAGCCCTATCGACAGGGGCAGAGGCCAGTACTTC. The chain has TRBV27 and TRBJ2-5; 8 bases are shared with TRBD1. Germline loops: CDR1 MNHEY, CDR2 SMNVEV (reference sequence). This CDR3 contains 14 residues. Unmatched junction bases numbered 13, after V lost 6 bases and J lost 10 bases.

This sequence joins TRBV27 and TRBJ2-2; TRBD2 agrees at 8 bases. The CDR3 extends over 15 amino acids. After removal of 2 bases from V and 5 bases from J, the junction contained 4 bases not matched to a gene. Looked up from germline, CDR1 is MNHEY and CDR2 is SMNVEV (reference sequence). The CDR3: CASSLSGSLTGELFF. The CDR3, as DNA: TGTGCCAGCAGTTTAAGCGGGAGTCTAACCGGGGAGCTGTTTTTT.

The V call is TRBV28, the J call TRBJ1-1; the match to TRBD1 covers 8 bases. CDR3 length equals 14 residues. V gave up 6 bases and J gave up 7 bases; unmatched junction bases: 10. Germline V gene data show CDR1 as MDHEN and CDR2 as SYDVKM. CDR3 region: CASRGPGQAVEAFF. DNA of the CDR3: TGTGCCAGCAGGGGACCGGGACAGGCGGTTGAAGCTTTCTTT.

CDR3: CASSFLSGRAPNEQFF. The CDR3 DNA reads TGCGCCAGCAGCTTTCTTAGCGGGAGGGCCCCCAATGAGCAGTTCTTC. The J gene is TRBJ2-1, the V gene TRBV4-1; 11 positions agree with TRBD2. Germline CDR1 is MGHRA and CDR2 is YSYEKL. CDR3 size: 16 residues. V trimming: 5 bases; J trimming: 6 bases; junction bases outside the gene matches: 9.

V is TRBV5-4 and J is TRBJ2-7, with D perhaps TRBD2 (6 bases). Trimming shortened V by 4 bases and J by 6 bases, and 14 bases separated the two germline ends. Germline assignment: CDR1 SGHNT and CDR2 YYREEE (reference sequence). CDR3 size: 13 residues. CDR3 loop: CASSVTRSREQYF. CDR3 in DNA: TGTGCCAGCAGCGTGACTAGAAGTCGCGAGCAGTACTTC.

The rearrangement links TRBV3-1 (or the pseudogene TRBV3-2) to TRBJ2-2; the D gene is possibly TRBD2 (5 bases). CDR3 length: 11 amino acids. Germline assignment: CDR1 LGHDT and CDR2 YNNKEL (reference sequence). Trimming removed 6 bases from V and 6 bases from J, with 5 bases in between. The CDR3 spells CASRRAGELFF. CDR3 nucleotides: TGTGCCAGCAGGAGGGCCGGGGAGCTGTTTTTT.

V usage is TRBV19 and J usage is TRBJ2-7, with 10 bases fitting TRBD2. Germline CDR1 reads LNHDA; CDR2 reads SQIVND (reference sequence). Losses at the gene ends were 4 bases for V and 9 bases for J; bases not matched to a gene: 15. CDR3 size: 16 residues. In DNA, the CDR3 is TGTGCCAGTAGTAGCCCCCGGACTAGCGGAGATACCTCGCAGTACTTC. It translates to CASSSPRTSGDTSQYF.

J is TRBJ2-5 and V is TRBV19, with 10 positions matching TRBD2. V lost 6 bases and J lost 5; bases outside the gene matches: 9. The CDR3 runs to 15 residues. The germline V gene has CDR1 LNHDA and CDR2 SQIVND (reference sequence). The CDR3 nucleotides read TGTGCCAGTAGGGTCTCTAGCGGGAGTTGGGAGACCCAGTACTTC. Residues: CASRVSSGSWETQYF.

The V and J genes are TRBV6-5 and TRBJ1-1; D is unresolved. The CDR3 extends over 14 amino acids. Germline V lookup: CDR1 MNHEY, CDR2 SVGAGI. Trimming took 5 bases from V and 0 from J, leaving 10 bases between them. The CDR3 DNA follows: TGTGCCAGCAGTCCCCAGAACATGAACACTGAAGCTTTCTTT. Residues: CASSPQNMNTEAFF.

The chain uses TRBV11-3 and TRBJ2-7; 7 bases line up with TRBD1. This CDR3 region has 12 residues. The trim removed 8 bases at V and 6 bases at J, leaving 7 bases unmatched. Germline V lookup: CDR1 SGHNT, CDR2 YENEEA. CDR3 residues: CASGQVYGEQYF. The CDR3, as DNA: TGTGCCAGCGGACAGGTTTATGGCGAGCAGTACTTC.

The J gene is TRBJ1-4, the V gene TRBV29-1; D is possibly TRBD1 (5 bases). Germline-derived CDR1 and CDR2 are SQVTM and ANQGSEA. V was clipped by 7 bases and J by 3 bases, with 15 bases between them. The CDR3 length is 14 residues. DNA for the CDR3: TGCAGCGCAGGCGTGGGGGGAGCTAATGAAAAACTGTTTTTT. It encodes CSAGVGGANEKLFF.

The V call is TRBV7-3, the J call TRBJ1-5, with 9 positions matching TRBD1. The CDR3 consists of 15 residues. Germline values: CDR1 SGHTA, CDR2 FQGTGA. With V trimmed by 5 bases and J by 4 bases, 6 bases remained unmatched. The CDR3 spells CASSPGTGRNQPQHF. Written as DNA, the CDR3 is TGTGCCAGCAGCCCCGGGACAGGGAGGAATCAGCCCCAGCATTTT. The full variable domain, with the rest looked up from reference TRBV7-3 and TRBJ1-5, is GAGVSQTPSNKVTEKGKYVELRCDPISGHTALYWYRQSLGQGPEFLIYFQGTGAADDSGLPNDRFFAVRPEGSVSTLKIQRTERGDSAVYLCASSPGTGRNQPQHFGDGTRLSIL.

This sequence joins TRBV27 and TRBJ2-7, with 7 nucleotides matching TRBD1. Germline V gene sequence: CDR1 MNHEY, CDR2 SMNVEV (reference sequence). The CDR3 covers 16 residues. Losses at the gene ends were 4 bases for V and 2 bases for J; bases not matched to a gene: 11. This CDR3 is CASSWDRPVTPYEQYF. The CDR3 bases are TGTGCCAGCAGTTGGGACAGACCCGTCACCCCCTACGAGCAGTACTTC.

The rearrangement uses TRBV4-2 and TRBJ1-1; D possibly corresponds to TRBD1 (6 bases). Germline assignment: CDR1 LGHNA and CDR2 YNFKEQ. The V end lost 4 bases, the J end lost 4 bases, and 25 bases lay between the germline ends. The CDR3 covers 18 residues. CDR3 protein: CASSPGRKGPGGGTEAFF. In DNA form, the CDR3 reads TGTGCCAGCAGCCCCGGCCGCAAGGGTCCGGGAGGGGGCACTGAAGCTTTCTTT.

This sequence joins TRBV19 and TRBJ1-1; D ambiguous. V lost 3 bases and J 8 bases, leaving 7 bases between the germline ends. This CDR3 is built from 11 residues. The germline V gene has CDR1 LNHDA and CDR2 SQIVND (reference sequence). The CDR3, as DNA: TGTGCCAGTAGTATCGCGATCGAAGCTTTCTTT. It yields the protein CASSIAIEAFF. Complete variable domain (other parts from reference TRBV19 and TRBJ1-1): DGGITQSPKYLFRKEGQNVTLSCEQNLNHDAMYWYRQDPGQGLRLIYYSQIVNDFQKGDIAEGYSVSREKKESFPLTVTSAQKNPTAFYLCASSIAIEAFFGQGTRLTVV.

This rearrangement joins TRBV7-9 to TRBJ2-1; D unclear. Germline-derived CDR1 and CDR2 are SEHNR and FQNEAQ (reference sequence). V was trimmed by 6 bases and J by 1 base, leaving 7 bases between them. The CDR3 covers 13 residues. The chain's CDR3 is CASSHGSYNEQFF. CDR3 sequence (DNA): TGTGCCAGCAGTCACGGGTCCTACAATGAGCAGTTCTTC.

The genes are TRBV7-9 and TRBJ2-7; D is unclear. Germline V gives CDR1 SEHNR, CDR2 FQNEAQ (reference sequence). This CDR3 region has 11 residues. V gave up 1 base and J gave up 6 bases, with 4 bases separating them. The CDR3 DNA sequence: TGTGCCAGCAGCTTAGTCGGCGAGCAGTACTTC. Its translation is CASSLVGEQYF.